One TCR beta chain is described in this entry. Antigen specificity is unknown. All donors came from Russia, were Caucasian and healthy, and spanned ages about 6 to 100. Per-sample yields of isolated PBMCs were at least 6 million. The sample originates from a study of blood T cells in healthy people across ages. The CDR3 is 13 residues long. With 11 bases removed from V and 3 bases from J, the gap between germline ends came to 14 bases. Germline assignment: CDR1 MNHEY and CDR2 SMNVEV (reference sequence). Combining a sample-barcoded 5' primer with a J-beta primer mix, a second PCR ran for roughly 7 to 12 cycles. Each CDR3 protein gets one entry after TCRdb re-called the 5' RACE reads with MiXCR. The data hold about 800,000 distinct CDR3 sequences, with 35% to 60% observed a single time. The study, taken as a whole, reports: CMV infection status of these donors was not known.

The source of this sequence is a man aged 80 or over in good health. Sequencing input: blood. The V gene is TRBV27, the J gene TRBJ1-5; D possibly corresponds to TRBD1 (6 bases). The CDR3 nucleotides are TGTGCCGCGGCAGGACAGTACAATCAGCCCCAGCATTTT. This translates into CAAAGQYNQPQHF.